These T cell receptor beta chains were read from a single sample in a study of human T cells and chemical hapten exposure. TCRdb called the RACE reads again in MiXCR, with one record for every CDR3 protein. This table holds 85,000 to 100,000 distinct CDR3 sequences, 25% to 35% found once. Sequenced material: whole blood, taken in connection with sensitization to the hapten diphenylcyclopropenone (DPC). The receptors originated from a man in his forties with alopecia areata. Some clones in this sample may be carry-over from other donors' samples. Both conserved end residues are part of each CDR3. Fields, in order: J gene, clone size, V gene, D gene, CDR3 protein, CDR3 DNA. D genes are given only for firm matches. Where a row states a size, it is once, few, many or the class of an expanded clone; other rows omit it.

J: TRBJ2-4
size: many
V: TRBV20-1
D: TRBD2
CDR3: CSVSGLAGEGKAKNIQYF
DNA: TGCAGTGTTTCAGGGCTAGCGGGAGAAGGGAAGGCCAAAAACATTCAGTACTTC

J: TRBJ2-1
size: few
V: TRBV3-1
D: TRBD2
CDR3: CASSQARAGVYNEQFF
DNA: TGTGCCAGCAGCCAAGCTCGAGCGGGAGTATACAATGAGCAGTTCTTC

J: TRBJ2-7
size: few
V: TRBV5-4
D: TRBD1
CDR3: CASSFDRGNEQYF
DNA: TGTGCCAGCAGCTTTGACAGGGGGAACGAGCAGTACTTC

J: TRBJ1-5
size: NA
V: TRBV12-3/TRBV12-4
D: NA
CDR3: CASSAQFISNQPQHF
DNA: TGTGCCAGCAGTGCCCAGTTTATTAGCAATCAGCCCCAGCATTTT

J: TRBJ2-7
size: many
V: TRBV2
D: NA
CDR3: CASHPFKRSSFEQYF
DNA: TGTGCCAGCCACCCCTTTAAGCGGTCGTCCTTCGAGCAGTACTTC

J: TRBJ2-5
size: NA
V: TRBV25-1
D: TRBD2
CDR3: CASTAAKLAVQETQYF
DNA: TGTGCCAGCACCGCGGCAAAACTAGCGGTCCAAGAGACCCAGTACTTC

J: TRBJ2-2
size: few
V: TRBV27
D: TRBD2
CDR3: CASRGLAGVKTGELFF
DNA: TGTGCCAGCAGAGGACTAGCGGGAGTAAAGACCGGGGAGCTGTTTTTT

J: TRBJ2-5
size: NA
V: TRBV5-1
D: NA
CDR3: CASSSRTSQETQYF
DNA: TGCGCCAGCAGCTCCCGGACCAGCCAAGAGACCCAGTACTTC

J: TRBJ2-3
size: NA
V: TRBV7-9
D: NA
CDR3: CASSSLQGNEFTDTQYF
DNA: TGTGCCAGCAGCTCTCTCCAGGGGAATGAGTTCACAGATACGCAGTATTTT

J: TRBJ2-4
size: many
V: TRBV28
D: TRBD2
CDR3: CASSPHTSGRTTYIQYF
DNA: TGTGCCAGCAGTCCCCACACTAGCGGGAGGACCACATACATTCAGTACTTC

J: TRBJ1-1
size: NA
V: TRBV28
D: TRBD1
CDR3: CASSLRQGEATEAFF
DNA: TGTGCCAGCAGTCTACGACAGGGGGAGGCCACTGAAGCTTTCTTT

J: TRBJ1-2
size: NA
V: TRBV28
D: NA
CDR3: CASSTGRGHSGYTF
DNA: TGTGCCAGCAGTACTGGCAGGGGTCATTCTGGCTACACCTTC

J: TRBJ2-5
size: NA
V: TRBV5-4
D: NA
CDR3: CASSQIQETQHF
DNA: TGTGCCAGCAGCCAGATCCAAGAGACCCAGCACTTC

J: TRBJ1-1
size: NA
V: TRBV6-6
D: NA
CDR3: CASSYLRAGEAFF
DNA: TGTGCCAGCAGTTACCTACGGGCGGGAGAAGCTTTCTTT

J: TRBJ2-2
size: few
V: TRBV20-1
D: NA
CDR3: CSARARGVHTGELFF
DNA: TGCAGTGCTAGGGCCCGGGGAGTACACACCGGGGAGCTGTTTTTT

J: TRBJ1-5
size: NA
V: TRBV20-1
D: TRBD1
CDR3: CSAGQGGNQPQHF
DNA: TGCAGTGCTGGACAGGGAGGCAATCAGCCCCAGCATTTT

J: TRBJ2-7
size: NA
V: TRBV14
D: NA
CDR3: CASSSPRDNAYEQYF
DNA: TGTGCCAGCAGCTCCCCTCGGGACAACGCCTACGAGCAGTACTTC

J: TRBJ1-6
size: few
V: TRBV10-3
D: NA
CDR3: CATHGGVDSPLHF
DNA: TGTGCCACCCACGGGGGGGTGGATTCACCCCTCCACTTT

J: TRBJ1-3
size: NA
V: TRBV28
D: NA
CDR3: CASSSPPGNTIYF
DNA: TGTGCCAGCAGTTCCCCACCTGGAAACACCATATATTTT

J: TRBJ2-3
size: NA
V: TRBV7-9
D: NA
CDR3: CASSSWTDTDTQYF
DNA: TGTGCCAGCAGCTCTTGGACAGACACAGATACGCAGTATTTT

J: TRBJ2-3
size: few
V: TRBV7-8
D: TRBD2
CDR3: CASRATSGGTDTQYF
DNA: TGTGCCAGCAGAGCCACTAGCGGAGGCACAGATACGCAGTATTTT

J: TRBJ1-5
size: NA
V: TRBV6-5
D: TRBD1
CDR3: CASSATGGQPQHF
DNA: TGTGCCAGCAGCGCGACAGGGGGCCAGCCCCAGCATTTT

J: TRBJ2-3
size: NA
V: TRBV28
D: TRBD2
CDR3: CAIRERGTQYF
DNA: TGTGCCATCAGGGAGCGGGGTACGCAGTATTTT

J: TRBJ2-1
size: few
V: TRBV6-6
D: NA
CDR3: CASQGNEQFF
DNA: TGTGCCAGTCAGGGTAATGAGCAGTTCTTC

J: TRBJ2-6
size: NA
V: TRBV28
D: NA
CDR3: CASSWGLTSGANVLTF
DNA: TGTGCCAGCAGTTGGGGACTTACCTCTGGGGCCAACGTCCTGACTTTC

J: TRBJ2-3
size: NA
V: TRBV28
D: TRBD2
CDR3: CASSSGLAEEVAADTQYF
DNA: TGTGCCAGCAGTTCTGGACTAGCGGAAGAGGTGGCCGCAGATACGCAGTATTTT

J: TRBJ1-4
size: NA
V: TRBV4-1
D: NA
CDR3: CASSQVLGLNEKLFF
DNA: TGCGCCAGCAGCCAAGTCCTGGGCCTTAATGAAAAACTGTTTTTT

J: TRBJ2-7
size: few
V: TRBV18
D: NA
CDR3: CASSPGAMTSYEQYF
DNA: TGTGCCAGCTCACCCGGAGCCATGACTTCCTACGAGCAGTACTTC

J: TRBJ2-7
size: few
V: TRBV12-3/TRBV12-4
D: NA
CDR3: CASSYDYEQYF
DNA: TGTGCCAGCAGTTACGATTACGAGCAGTACTTC

J: TRBJ2-2
size: few
V: TRBV6-1
D: NA
CDR3: CASSEWGAPGTGELFF
DNA: TGTGCCAGCAGTGAATGGGGGGCCCCGGGGACCGGGGAGCTGTTTTTT

J: TRBJ1-6
size: few
V: TRBV28
D: NA
CDR3: CASSSGVGSPLHF
DNA: TGTGCCAGCAGTTCAGGGGTGGGCTCACCCCTCCACTTT

J: TRBJ2-7
size: few
V: TRBV20-1
D: TRBD1
CDR3: CSAIRQGSSSVEQYF
DNA: TGCAGTGCAATAAGACAGGGGTCTAGCTCGGTCGAGCAGTACTTC

J: TRBJ2-3
size: few
V: TRBV4-1
D: NA
CDR3: CASSQASSTDTQYF
DNA: TGCGCCAGCAGCCAAGCCAGTTCCACAGATACGCAGTATTTT

J: TRBJ1-2
size: NA
V: TRBV27
D: NA
CDR3: CASRDPGYGYTF
DNA: TGTGCCAGCAGGGATCCTGGCTATGGCTACACCTTC

J: TRBJ1-6
size: NA
V: TRBV7-6
D: NA
CDR3: CASSLDHRDNSPLHF
DNA: TGTGCCAGCAGCCTGGACCATAGGGATAATTCACCCCTCCACTTT

J: TRBJ2-7
size: many
V: TRBV28
D: TRBD2
CDR3: CASSPWTSGRGYEQYF
DNA: TGTGCCAGCAGTCCCTGGACTAGCGGGAGGGGTTACGAGCAGTACTTC

J: TRBJ1-1
size: few
V: TRBV10-3
D: NA
CDR3: CAISESQTGLTEAFF
DNA: TGTGCCATCAGTGAGTCTCAGACAGGACTCACTGAAGCTTTCTTT

J: TRBJ1-5
size: NA
V: TRBV6-1
D: NA
CDR3: CASSERRYQPQHF
DNA: TGTGCCAGCAGTGAAAGGAGATATCAGCCCCAGCATTTT

J: TRBJ1-2
size: NA
V: TRBV29-1
D: NA
CDR3: CSVEGGRSYGYTF
DNA: TGCAGCGTTGAAGGGGGCAGGTCCTATGGCTACACCTTC

J: TRBJ2-3
size: NA
V: TRBV5-1
D: TRBD2
CDR3: CASSPGLAGVRDTQYF
DNA: TGCGCCAGCAGCCCTGGACTAGCGGGAGTGCGAGATACGCAGTATTTT

J: TRBJ2-2
size: few
V: TRBV12-3/TRBV12-4
D: NA
CDR3: CASSWGDTNTGELFF
DNA: TGTGCCAGCAGTTGGGGGGACACAAACACCGGGGAGCTGTTTTTT

J: TRBJ2-1
size: NA
V: TRBV5-5
D: TRBD1
CDR3: CASSWGQISNEQFF
DNA: TGTGCCAGCAGCTGGGGACAGATAAGCAATGAGCAGTTCTTC

J: TRBJ2-1
size: few
V: TRBV28
D: NA
CDR3: CASARYNEQFF
DNA: TGTGCCAGCGCCCGGTACAATGAGCAGTTCTTC

J: TRBJ2-7
size: NA
V: TRBV20-1
D: TRBD2
CDR3: CSALIAGSSYEQYF
DNA: TGCAGTGCCTTGATAGCGGGGAGCTCCTACGAGCAGTACTTC

J: TRBJ2-5
size: few
V: TRBV6-2/TRBV6-3
D: TRBD1
CDR3: CASSRDRVFGTQYF
DNA: TGTGCCAGCAGTCGGGACAGGGTCTTTGGGACCCAGTACTTC

J: TRBJ2-7
size: few
V: TRBV7-2
D: TRBD2
CDR3: CASTKQAGTRLAYEQYF
DNA: TGTGCCAGCACCAAACAAGCGGGAACCCGACTTGCCTACGAGCAGTACTTC

J: TRBJ2-5
size: many
V: TRBV28
D: TRBD2
CDR3: CASSFIGRKETQYF
DNA: TGTGCCAGCAGTTTTATCGGGAGGAAAGAGACCCAGTACTTC